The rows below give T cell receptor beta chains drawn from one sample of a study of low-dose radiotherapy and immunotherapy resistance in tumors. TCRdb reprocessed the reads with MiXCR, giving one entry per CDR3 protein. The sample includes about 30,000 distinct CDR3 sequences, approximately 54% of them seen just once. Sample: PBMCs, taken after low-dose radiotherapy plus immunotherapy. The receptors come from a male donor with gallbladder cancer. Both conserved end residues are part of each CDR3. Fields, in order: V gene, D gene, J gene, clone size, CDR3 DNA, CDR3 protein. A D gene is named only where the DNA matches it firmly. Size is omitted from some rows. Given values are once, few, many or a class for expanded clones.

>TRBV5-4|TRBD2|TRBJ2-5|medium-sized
TGTGCCAGCAGCTTTGGCGGGACTAAAGAGACCCAGTACTTC
CASSFGGTKETQYF
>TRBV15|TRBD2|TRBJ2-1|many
TGTGCCACCAGGAGGAGGCGGGGGGGCTCCTACAATGAGCAGTTCTTC
CATRRRRGGSYNEQFF
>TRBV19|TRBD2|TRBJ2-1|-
TGTGCCAGTAGTACCAGCGGGGGGGCAGGCGAGCAGTTCTTC
CASSTSGGAGEQFF
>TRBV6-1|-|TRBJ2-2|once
TGTGCCAGCACGATCACCGGGGAGCTGTTTTTT
CASTITGELFF
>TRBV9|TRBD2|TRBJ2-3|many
TGTGCCAGCAGCGTAACCTCTGGCGCGGGGGGACGCACAGATACGCAGTATTTT
CASSVTSGAGGRTDTQYF
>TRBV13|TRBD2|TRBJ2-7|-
TGTGCCAGCAGCTTGATGGGACTAGCGGGAGGAGACGAGCAGTACTTC
CASSLMGLAGGDEQYF
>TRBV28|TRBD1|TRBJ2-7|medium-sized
TGTGCCAGCAGTGGGCCCCCGGGGACAGCGTACTTC
CASSGPPGTAYF
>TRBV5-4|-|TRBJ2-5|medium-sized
TGTGCCAGCAGCTTAGGAGGCGGGGGCCCTCAGGAGACCCAGTACTTC
CASSLGGGGPQETQYF
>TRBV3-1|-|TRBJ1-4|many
TGTGCCAGCAGCCAACCCCTCGGGGGGAGTTGGGAAAAACTGTTTTTT
CASSQPLGGSWEKLFF
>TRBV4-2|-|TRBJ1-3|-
TGTGCCAGCAGCCGACAGTTTTCTGGAAACACCATATATTTT
CASSRQFSGNTIYF
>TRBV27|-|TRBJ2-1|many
TGTGCCAGCAGGGGAATGAACTACAATGAGCAGTTCTTC
CASRGMNYNEQFF
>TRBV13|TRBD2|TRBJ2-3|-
TGTGCCAGCAGCACCCGCGGGGGGCCCCCAGATACGCAGTATTTT
CASSTRGGPPDTQYF
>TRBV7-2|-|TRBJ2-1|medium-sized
TGTGCCAGCAGCTTAAATCGTGATAGAGCCGAGCAGTTCTTC
CASSLNRDRAEQFF